This T cell receptor beta chain was retrieved from a study of T cell clonotyping in hematopoietic cell transplantation. Sequencing used immunoSEQ multiplex PCR; TCRdb keeps in-frame clones, though not all of them. This table has 25,000 or so clones, 60% to 80% appearing once. Trimming took 4 bases from V and 1 from J, leaving 7 bases between them. Germline lookup yields CDR1 MNHNS and CDR2 SASEGT. The CDR3 extends over 13 amino acids. Time point in this sample: recipient sample about 28 days before transplant, after cytoreduction. The source material was peripheral blood mononuclear cells, sampled before stem cell transplant. This receptor was obtained from a man in his fifties or sixties with myelodysplastic syndrome. Some clones in this sample may be carry-over from other donors' samples. The chain carries TRBV6-1 and TRBJ1-1, with D maybe TRBD1 (5 bases). Here the CDR3 reads CASSATGNTEAFF. CDR3 DNA sequence: TGTGCCAGCAGTGCTACAGGGAACACTGAAGCTTTCTTT.